This T cell receptor beta chain was obtained from a study of vaccination effects on CD4 cells after COVID-19. Sequenced by immunoSEQ multiplex PCR; TCRdb stores in-frame clones only, minus some. The repertoire has roughly 33,000 clones, approximately 73% of them found once; the top ten carry around 27%. Trimming shortened V by 4 bases and J by 7 bases, and 10 bases separated the two germline ends. There are 12 residues in the CDR3. In germline, CDR1 is ENHRY, CDR2 SYGVKD. This clone came up once. What it binds is not known. CD4+ T cells specific for antigen were expanded with viral peptide pools by the ViraFEST assay before sequencing. Culture proceeded for about 11 days, and CD4+ T cells were then isolated. None of these healthy vaccinees had been infected with SARS-CoV-2 before vaccination.

This clonotype was sampled from a human donor who received a COVID-19 vaccine. The chain recombines TRBV10-3 with TRBJ1-2, with TRBD1 as a possible D gene (6 bases). Sequenced material: CD4+ T cells from PBMCs cultured with HCoV-OC43 spike peptides, taken before COVID-19 vaccination. Subset defined: HCoV-OC43 spike overlapping peptide pool stimulation. In DNA form, the CDR3 reads TGTGCCATCAGTGGGGGGGCTTTTGGCTACACCTTC. This encodes CAISGGAFGYTF.